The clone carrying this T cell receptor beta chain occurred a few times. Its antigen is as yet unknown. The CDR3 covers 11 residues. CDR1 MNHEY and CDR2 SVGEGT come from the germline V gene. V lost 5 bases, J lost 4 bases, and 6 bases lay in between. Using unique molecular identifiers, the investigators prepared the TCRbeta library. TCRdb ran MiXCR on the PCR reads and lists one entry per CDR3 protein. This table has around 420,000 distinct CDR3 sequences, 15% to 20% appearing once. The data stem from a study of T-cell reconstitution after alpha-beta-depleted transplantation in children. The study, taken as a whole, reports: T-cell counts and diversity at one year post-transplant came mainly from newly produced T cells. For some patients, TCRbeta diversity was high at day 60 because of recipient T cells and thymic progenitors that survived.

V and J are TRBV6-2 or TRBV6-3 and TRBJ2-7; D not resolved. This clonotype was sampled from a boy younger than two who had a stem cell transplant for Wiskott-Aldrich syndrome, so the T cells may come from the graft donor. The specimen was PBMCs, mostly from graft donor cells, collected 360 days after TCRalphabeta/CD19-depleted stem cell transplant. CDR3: CASSRLYEQYF. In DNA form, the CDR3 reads TGTGCCAGCAGTCGGCTATACGAGCAGTACTTC.